Sequencing of this T cell receptor beta chain was carried out in a study of cytomegalovirus exposure and HLA in healthy donors. As for the study in general: Genotyping of hundreds of donors showed that about 79% belonged to the Caucasian-associated ancestry cluster.

Broader study findings: Some highly shared sequence variants likely arose as a pipeline artifact. There were under 200 TCR beta chains listed as cytomegalovirus-associated. Immune exposure information comprised only CMV serostatus.

For this clone: No antigen is known for it.

The PCR employed 60 Vbeta primers together with 13 Jbeta primers. Assay used: immunoSEQ multiplex PCR; TCRdb lists only in-frame clones, some missing. The table lists around 120,000 clones, roughly 85% of them singletons. Per the germline V gene, CDR1 is SGHDT and CDR2 is YYEEEE. Trimming took 0 bases from V and 2 from J, leaving 8 bases between them. CDR3 length equals 14 residues. The V gene is TRBV5-6, the J gene TRBJ1-2; D is ambiguous. The sample consisted of PBMCs. This TCR came from a boy between 10 and 17 years old in good health and CMV-seronegative. CDR3 nucleotides: TGTGCCAGCAGCTTGGTCGGTTTAAACTATGGCTACACCTTC. Encoded protein: CASSLVGLNYGYTF.